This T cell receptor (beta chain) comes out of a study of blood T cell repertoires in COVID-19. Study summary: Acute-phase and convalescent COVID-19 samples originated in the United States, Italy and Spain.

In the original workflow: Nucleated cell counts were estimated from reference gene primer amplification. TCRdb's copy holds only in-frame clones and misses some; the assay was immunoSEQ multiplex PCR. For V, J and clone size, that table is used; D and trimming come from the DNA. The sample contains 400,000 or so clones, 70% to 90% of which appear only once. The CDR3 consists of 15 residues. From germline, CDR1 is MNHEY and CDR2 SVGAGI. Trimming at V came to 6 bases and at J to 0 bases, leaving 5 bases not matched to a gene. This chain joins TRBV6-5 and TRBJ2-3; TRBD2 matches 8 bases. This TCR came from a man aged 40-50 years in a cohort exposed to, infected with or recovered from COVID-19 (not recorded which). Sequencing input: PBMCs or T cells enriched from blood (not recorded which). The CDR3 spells CASSPLAVSTDTQYF. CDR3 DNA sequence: TGTGCCAGCAGCCCACTAGCGGTTAGCACAGATACGCAGTATTTT.